The rows below give T cell receptor beta chains drawn from one sample of a study of a mutant IDH1 vaccine in newly diagnosed glioma. Only in-frame clones appear in the TCRdb table, and some are missing; sequencing was by immunoSEQ multiplex PCR. The sample lists about 42,000 clones; about 80% were seen once. Their cognate antigens are unknown. This material consisted of PBMCs, taken from a glioma patient whose treatment included an IDH1 peptide vaccine. All receptors come from a woman in her forties or fifties with glioma. The CDR3 runs from the conserved cysteine through the conserved F or W. A D gene is named only where the DNA matches it firmly. Where a row states a size, it is once, few, many or the class of an expanded clone; other rows omit it.

V gene: TRBV9; D gene: .; CDR3 length: 16; clone size: .; J gene: TRBJ2-3; CDR3 protein: CASSAYGSGSTDTQYF; CDR3 DNA: TGTGCCAGCAGCGCCTATGGGAGCGGGTCCACAGATACGCAGTATTTT
V gene: TRBV14; D gene: .; CDR3 length: 17; clone size: .; J gene: TRBJ2-1; CDR3 protein: CASSQDLVGWGHNEQFF; CDR3 DNA: TGTGCCAGCAGCCAAGACCTGGTTGGATGGGGCCACAATGAGCAGTTCTTC
V gene: TRBV2; D gene: .; CDR3 length: 13; clone size: .; J gene: TRBJ1-1; CDR3 protein: CASNPSGGSGAFF; CDR3 DNA: TGTGCCAGCAACCCCTCTGGGGGAAGTGGAGCTTTCTTT
V gene: TRBV30; D gene: .; CDR3 length: 11; clone size: .; J gene: TRBJ1-2; CDR3 protein: CAWSQGYGYTF; CDR3 DNA: TGTGCCTGGAGTCAGGGCTATGGCTACACCTTC
V gene: TRBV25-1; D gene: .; CDR3 length: 13; clone size: .; J gene: TRBJ1-2; CDR3 protein: CASSERGRHGYTF; CDR3 DNA: TGTGCCAGCAGTGAAAGGGGTAGGCATGGCTACACCTTC
V gene: TRBV5-4; D gene: .; CDR3 length: 15; clone size: .; J gene: TRBJ2-7; CDR3 protein: CASSGGAGPAYEQYF; CDR3 DNA: TGTGCCAGCAGCGGGGGGGCGGGTCCGGCCTACGAGCAGTACTTC
V gene: TRBV30; D gene: TRBD1; CDR3 length: 14; clone size: .; J gene: TRBJ1-2; CDR3 protein: CAWRDRGHHYGYTF; CDR3 DNA: TGTGCCTGGAGGGACAGGGGGCATCACTATGGCTACACCTTC
V gene: TRBV13; D gene: .; CDR3 length: 16; clone size: .; J gene: TRBJ2-2; CDR3 protein: CASSLKLFANTGELFF; CDR3 DNA: TGTGCCAGCAGCTTAAAACTGTTCGCGAACACCGGGGAGCTGTTTTTT
V gene: TRBV9; D gene: .; CDR3 length: 15; clone size: .; J gene: TRBJ1-3; CDR3 protein: CASSASGTPGNTIYF; CDR3 DNA: TGTGCCAGCAGCGCTTCAGGGACCCCTGGAAACACCATATATTTT
V gene: TRBV9; D gene: .; CDR3 length: 14; clone size: .; J gene: TRBJ2-1; CDR3 protein: CASSVGGHYNEQFF; CDR3 DNA: TGTGCCAGCAGCGTAGGGGGACACTACAATGAGCAGTTCTTC
V gene: TRBV21-1; D gene: .; CDR3 length: 15; clone size: .; J gene: TRBJ2-7; CDR3 protein: CASSKVGQGVHEQYF; CDR3 DNA: TGTGCCAGCAGCAAAGTAGGTCAGGGGGTCCACGAGCAGTACTTC
V gene: TRBV27; D gene: .; CDR3 length: 16; clone size: .; J gene: TRBJ2-3; CDR3 protein: CASSLSRGLSTDTQYF; CDR3 DNA: TGTGCCAGCAGTCTTAGTAGGGGACTGAGCACAGATACGCAGTATTTT
V gene: TRBV27; D gene: .; CDR3 length: 15; clone size: .; J gene: TRBJ2-2; CDR3 protein: CASSPGDRYTGELFF; CDR3 DNA: TGTGCCAGCAGTCCGGGGGACCGATACACCGGGGAGCTGTTTTTT
V gene: TRBV5-1; D gene: .; CDR3 length: 12; clone size: .; J gene: TRBJ2-7; CDR3 protein: CASSSVSYEQYF; CDR3 DNA: TGCGCCAGCAGCTCCGTCTCCTACGAGCAGTACTTC
V gene: TRBV10-3; D gene: TRBD2; CDR3 length: 15; clone size: .; J gene: TRBJ2-3; CDR3 protein: CAISALGGGSGPQYF; CDR3 DNA: TGTGCCATCAGTGCGCTCGGGGGGGGGTCAGGGCCGCAGTATTTT
V gene: TRBV30; D gene: .; CDR3 length: 13; clone size: .; J gene: TRBJ1-6; CDR3 protein: CAWSVGGNSPLHF; CDR3 DNA: TGTGCCTGGAGTGTTGGGGGGAATTCACCCCTCCACTTT
V gene: TRBV2; D gene: .; CDR3 length: 13; clone size: .; J gene: TRBJ1-1; CDR3 protein: CASSELEDTEAFF; CDR3 DNA: TGTGCCAGCAGTGAATTAGAGGACACTGAAGCTTTCTTT
V gene: TRBV19; D gene: TRBD1; CDR3 length: 15; clone size: .; J gene: TRBJ1-2; CDR3 protein: CASSNFRDRGEGYTF; CDR3 DNA: TGTGCCAGTAGTAACTTCCGGGACAGGGGAGAGGGCTACACCTTC
V gene: TRBV9; D gene: .; CDR3 length: 15; clone size: .; J gene: TRBJ2-2; CDR3 protein: CASSPGPAPAGELFF; CDR3 DNA: TGTGCCAGCAGCCCCGGTCCGGCCCCAGCCGGGGAGCTGTTTTTT
V gene: TRBV15; D gene: .; CDR3 length: 14; clone size: .; J gene: TRBJ1-2; CDR3 protein: CATSRDRGSYGYTF; CDR3 DNA: TGTGCCACCAGCAGAGATCGCGGCAGCTATGGCTACACCTTC
V gene: TRBV4-3; D gene: .; CDR3 length: 16; clone size: few; J gene: TRBJ1-5; CDR3 protein: CASSQDPRQSNQPQHF; CDR3 DNA: TGCGCCAGCAGCCAAGATCCAAGACAGAGCAATCAGCCCCAGCATTTT
V gene: TRBV19; D gene: TRBD1; CDR3 length: 14; clone size: once; J gene: TRBJ1-1; CDR3 protein: CASSVTGDNTEAFF; CDR3 DNA: TGTGCCAGTAGCGTTACAGGGGACAACACTGAAGCTTTCTTT
V gene: TRBV6-1; D gene: .; CDR3 length: 11; clone size: .; J gene: TRBJ2-2; CDR3 protein: CASRVGWELFF; CDR3 DNA: TGTGCCAGCAGGGTGGGGTGGGAGCTGTTTTTT
V gene: TRBV11-2; D gene: .; CDR3 length: 14; clone size: once; J gene: TRBJ1-2; CDR3 protein: CASSPEYGGDGYTF; CDR3 DNA: TGTGCCAGCAGCCCCGAATACGGAGGCGATGGCTACACCTTC
V gene: TRBV5-1; D gene: .; CDR3 length: 14; clone size: .; J gene: TRBJ1-5; CDR3 protein: CASSIDGGIQPQHF; CDR3 DNA: TGCGCCAGCAGCATCGATGGGGGCATTCAGCCCCAGCATTTT
V gene: TRBV7-2; D gene: TRBD1; CDR3 length: 14; clone size: .; J gene: TRBJ1-6; CDR3 protein: CASSVQQGASPLHF; CDR3 DNA: TGTGCCAGCAGCGTCCAACAGGGGGCTTCACCCCTCCACTTT
V gene: TRBV2; D gene: .; CDR3 length: 13; clone size: few; J gene: TRBJ1-3; CDR3 protein: CASGGGRGNTIYF; CDR3 DNA: TGTGCCAGCGGCGGGGGGCGTGGAAACACCATATATTTT
V gene: TRBV4-2; D gene: .; CDR3 length: 13; clone size: .; J gene: TRBJ1-5; CDR3 protein: CASSQGINQPQHF; CDR3 DNA: TGTGCCAGCAGCCAAGGGATCAATCAGCCCCAGCATTTT
V gene: TRBV9; D gene: .; CDR3 length: 15; clone size: .; J gene: TRBJ2-7; CDR3 protein: CASSVGRELTYEQYF; CDR3 DNA: TGTGCCAGCAGCGTCGGCAGGGAGCTGACCTACGAGCAGTACTTC
V gene: TRBV7-9; D gene: .; CDR3 length: 13; clone size: .; J gene: TRBJ1-4; CDR3 protein: CASSLIPDEKLFF; CDR3 DNA: TGTGCCAGCAGCTTAATTCCAGATGAAAAACTGTTTTTT